These 7 T cell receptor beta chains were sequenced from one sample in a study of T cell repertoires in cytomegalovirus infection. Their cognate antigens are unknown. TCRdb independently ran MiXCR on the reads; one entry per CDR3 protein. The sample lists roughly 990,000 distinct CDR3 sequences; 30% to 40% were seen once. The material was cultured CD8+ T cells from PBMCs, obtained from culture after CMV antigen stimulation. Receptor source: a human donor in good health (CMV status not recorded). Some clones in this sample may be carry-over from other donors' samples.

In its sample, this clonotype was seen many times. The chain joins TRBV7-2 to TRBJ2-1, with 15 bases fitting TRBD2. Germline V gene lookup returns CDR1 SGHTA and CDR2 FQGNSA. CDR3 length equals 17 residues. Trimming removed 4 bases from V and 0 bases from J; junction bases left unmatched: 1. CDR3 loop: CASSSGLAGGSYNEQFF. The CDR3 DNA reads as TGTGCCAGCAGCTCGGGACTAGCGGGGGGCTCCTACAATGAGCAGTTCTTC.

A few counts support this clonotype. The chain is built from TRBV20-1 and TRBJ2-1; TRBD1 is a possible D gene (6 bases). Between the trimmed V and J ends, which lost 5 bases and 1 base, there was a span of 18 bases. The CDR3 contains 16 residues. Germline loops: CDR1 DFQATT, CDR2 SNEGSKA (reference sequence). CDR3 sequence (DNA): TGCAGTGCTCATTCGACAGGTCTTGGGTCCTACAATGAGCAGTTCTTC. It codes for CSAHSTGLGSYNEQFF.

The chain carries TRBV27 and TRBJ1-6; D might be TRBD1 (6 bases). The CDR3 has 15 amino acids. Per the germline V gene, CDR1 is MNHEY and CDR2 is SMNVEV (reference sequence). Trimming removed 6 bases at V and 9 bases at J, with 18 bases between. The CDR3 coding sequence is TGTGCCAGCAGGGACGGCGGGGGGCCGATTTCACCCCTCCACTTT. This translates into CASRDGGGPISPLHF.

This rearrangement joins TRBV6-6 to TRBJ2-3; 13 bases are shared with TRBD2. V shed 7 bases, J shed 3 bases, and the junction held 7 bases outside the gene matches. The germline V gene encodes CDR1 MNHNY and CDR2 SVGAGI (reference sequence). The length of the CDR3 is 16 residues. CDR3 sequence (DNA): TGTGCCAGCAACAAACTAGCGGGGGGGCAGACAGATACGCAGTATTTT. Translation gives CASNKLAGGQTDTQYF.

The chain combines TRBV6-5 with TRBJ2-1; possibly TRBD1 or TRBD2 for D (7 bases each). The V gene lost 0 bases and the J gene lost 8 bases, with 29 bases spanning the gap. CDR1 is MNHEY and CDR2 is SVGAGI in the germline V gene. The length of the CDR3 is 20 residues. The CDR3 protein is CASSYSNDRVLSGGLDEQFF. CDR3 sequence (DNA): TGTGCCAGCAGTTACTCGAATGACAGGGTTTTGTCGGGGGGTCTCGATGAGCAGTTCTTC.

The chain joins TRBV29-1 to TRBJ2-3; D is unresolved. Per the germline V gene, CDR1 is SQVTM and CDR2 is ANQGSEA. The CDR3 sequence is 13 residues long. Trimming cost V 3 bases and J 0 bases, with 7 bases left between them. CDR3 loop: CSVEAPSTDTQYF. As DNA, the CDR3 is TGCAGCGTTGAGGCACCTAGCACAGATACGCAGTATTTT.

This chain links TRBV2 with TRBJ1-5, with TRBD1 identical over 7 bases. The CDR3 extends over 15 amino acids. CDR1 and CDR2 from the germline V gene are SNHLY and FYNNEI. After removal of 6 bases from V and 0 bases from J, the junction contained 5 bases not matched to a gene. The CDR3 region is CASRTGTASNQPQHF. In DNA form, the CDR3 reads TGTGCCAGCAGGACCGGGACAGCTAGCAATCAGCCCCAGCATTTT. The whole variable domain, remainder taken from reference TRBV2 and TRBJ1-5, is EPEVTQTPSHQVTQMGQEVILRCVPISNHLYFYWYRQILGQKVEFLVSFYNNEISEKSEIFDDQFSVERPDGSNFTLKIRSTKLEDSAMYFCASRTGTASNQPQHFGDGTRLSIL.